This TCR beta chain was identified during a study of T cells in Graves' hyperthyroidism and ophthalmopathy. Regarding the study as a whole: A model of 13 V-J features distinguished ophthalmopathy from stable hyperthyroidism.

Pregnant or lactating patients were excluded, as were those with uncontrolled infection or other autoimmune disease. TCR beta CDR3 region amplification was performed from RNA transcripts. HTBI primers drove first-round RT-PCR of the TCR CDR3. One entry per CDR3 protein results from TCRdb running MiXCR on the multiplex PCR reads. The sample shows around 300,000 distinct CDR3 sequences, 10% to 15% of them seen only once. The length of the CDR3 is 15 residues. The J segment lost 5 bases and the V segment lost 6 bases, leaving 4 bases of the junction unmatched. Germline V CDR1 and CDR2: MNHNS, SASEGT. This clonotype was observed many times. The antigen is unknown.

The chain uses TRBV6-1 and TRBJ2-1; 13 positions match TRBD2. The source of this sequence is a woman in her 30s with Graves' hyperthyroidism that later progressed to Graves' ophthalmopathy. The specimen sequenced was blood. CDR3 in DNA: TGTGCCAGCAGAACCGGGACTAGCGGGAACAATGAGCAGTTCTTC. Its protein is CASRTGTSGNNEQFF.